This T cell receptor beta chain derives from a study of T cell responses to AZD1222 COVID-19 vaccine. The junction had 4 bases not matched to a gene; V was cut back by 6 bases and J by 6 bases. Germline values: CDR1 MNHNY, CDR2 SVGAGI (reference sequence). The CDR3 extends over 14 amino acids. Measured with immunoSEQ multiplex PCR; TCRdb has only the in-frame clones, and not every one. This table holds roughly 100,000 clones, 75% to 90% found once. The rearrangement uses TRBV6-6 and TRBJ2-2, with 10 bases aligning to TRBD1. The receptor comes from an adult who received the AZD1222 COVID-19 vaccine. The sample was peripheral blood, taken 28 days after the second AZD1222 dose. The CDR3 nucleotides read TGTGCCAGCAGGAAGGGACAGGGGTCCGGGGAGCTGTTTTTT. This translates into CASRKGQGSGELFF.